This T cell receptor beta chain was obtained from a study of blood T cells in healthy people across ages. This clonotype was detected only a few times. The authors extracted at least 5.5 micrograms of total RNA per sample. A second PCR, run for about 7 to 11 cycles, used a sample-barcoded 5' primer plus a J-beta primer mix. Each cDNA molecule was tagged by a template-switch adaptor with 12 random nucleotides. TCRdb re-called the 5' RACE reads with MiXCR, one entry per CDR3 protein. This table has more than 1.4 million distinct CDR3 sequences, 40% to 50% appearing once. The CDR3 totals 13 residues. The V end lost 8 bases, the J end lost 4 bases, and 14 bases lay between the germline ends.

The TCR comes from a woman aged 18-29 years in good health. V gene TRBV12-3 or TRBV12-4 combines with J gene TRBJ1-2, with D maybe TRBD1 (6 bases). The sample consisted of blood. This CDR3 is CASGGALGYGYTF. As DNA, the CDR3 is TGTGCCAGCGGGGGGGCCCTGGGCTATGGCTACACCTTC.